One TCR beta chain is described in this entry. TCRdb keeps only in-frame clones here, not all; method: immunoSEQ multiplex PCR. The sample shows approximately 93,000 clones, approximately 90% of them seen only once. The V gene end was trimmed by 7 bases and the J gene end by 4 bases; junction bases not matched to a gene: 7. Germline V gives CDR1 LGHNT, CDR2 FRNRAP. The CDR3 runs 14 residues. The data belong to a study of blood T cell repertoires in COVID-19. Study-level background: Acute and convalescent COVID-19 samples came from the United States, Italy and Spain. From T cells, B-cell-depleted T cells, or PBMCs came the material, which was cDNA or gDNA.

The receptor was isolated from a middle-aged man with active or convalescent COVID-19. Sequenced input: peripheral blood. The gene calls are TRBV12-5 and TRBJ1-1; TRBD1 matches 9 bases. The CDR3 DNA sequence: TGTGCTAGTGCCGCAACAGGGGGCGGCACTGAAGCTTTCTTT. Residues: CASAATGGGTEAFF.